The 15 T cell receptor beta chains presented below share a single source sample, sequenced in a study of response to subunit inactivated influenza vaccine. TCRdb reprocessed the RT-PCR reads via MiXCR and lists one record per CDR3 protein. In the table there are about 480,000 distinct CDR3 sequences, 10% to 15% of which are singletons. This sample comprised PBMCs from blood, obtained roughly 47 days after vaccination. The source of these receptors is a man aged 50-60 years who received an inactivated influenza vaccine.

The chain uses TRBV5-1 and TRBJ2-1; a weak D match, TRBD2 (6 bases). Germline CDR1 reads SGHRS; CDR2 reads YFSETQ. V shed 0 bases and J shed 6 bases, with 19 bases lying between them. The CDR3 sequence is 17 residues long. The CDR3, as DNA: TGCGCCAGCAGCTTGGAGAATCCCCGGGGGATACGCAATGAGCAGTTCTTC. It specifies CASSLENPRGIRNEQFF.

This clonotype was seen a handful of times. The chain uses TRBV29-1 and TRBJ1-2; 7 bases fit TRBD1. With V trimmed by 6 bases and J by 3 bases, 7 bases remained unmatched. CDR3 length: 13 amino acids. The germline V gene has CDR1 SQVTM and CDR2 ANQGSEA. The CDR3 loop is CSVGTGTDYGYTF. The CDR3 DNA sequence: TGCAGCGTAGGTACCGGGACAGACTATGGCTACACCTTC.

The J gene is TRBJ2-7, the V gene TRBV2, with TRBD2 matching 10 bases. The CDR3 spans 14 residues. Germline V gene data show CDR1 as SNHLY and CDR2 as FYNNEI. V lost 6 bases to trimming and J lost 2 bases; unmatched junction nucleotides: 4. CDR3 DNA: TGTGCCAGCAGATCTAGCGGGAGCCCCTACGAGCAGTACTTC. Residues: CASRSSGSPYEQYF.

This clonotype was seen many times. This chain joins TRBV10-3 and TRBJ2-3; no clear D. The CDR3 covers 17 residues. Germline assignment: CDR1 ENHRY and CDR2 SYGVKD. V lost 2 bases to trimming and J lost 0 bases, with 15 bases between them. CDR3 sequence: CAISEPRPPASTDTQYF. Written as DNA, the CDR3 is TGTGCCATCAGTGAGCCTCGCCCGCCTGCTAGCACAGATACGCAGTATTTT.

The V and J genes are TRBV12-3 or TRBV12-4 and TRBJ1-2; D is ambiguous. CDR3 length: 14 amino acids. Trimming took off 5 bases at V and 5 bases at J, with 15 bases between the two ends. The CDR3 spells CASSVVLDGYGYTF. The CDR3 DNA sequence: TGTGCCAGCAGTGTCGTCCTCGACGGATATGGCTACACCTTC.

The chain carries TRBV27 and TRBJ1-5; D is perhaps TRBD1 (5 bases). The CDR3 has 16 residues. Germline assignment: CDR1 MNHEY and CDR2 SMNVEV (reference sequence). The V end was cut by 2 bases, the J end by 4 bases, with 15 bases between. CDR3 protein: CASSLIGGFPNQPQHF. The CDR3 DNA sequence: TGTGCCAGCAGTTTAATCGGGGGTTTCCCAAATCAGCCCCAGCATTTT.

CDR3 DNA sequence: TGTGCCAGCAGCTTAGCGCTGTCAGCCATTCAGTACTTC. Its protein is CASSLALSAIQYF. The chain is built from TRBV7-8 and TRBJ2-4; D is uncertain. V lost 0 bases, J lost 9 bases, and 9 bases lay in between. The CDR3 is 13 residues long. The germline CDR1 and CDR2 sequences are SGHVS and FQNEAQ.

This clonotype has a handful of counts. The chain employs TRBV7-9 and TRBJ1-1; TRBD1 agrees at 7 bases. Trimming at V came to 5 bases and at J to 1 base, leaving 10 bases not matched to a gene. This CDR3 spans 16 amino acids. Per the germline V gene, CDR1 is SEHNR and CDR2 is FQNEAQ (reference sequence). CDR3 nucleotide sequence: TGTGCCAGCAGCCGTCCAGCGGGACAGCGGAACACTGAAGCTTTCTTT. This encodes CASSRPAGQRNTEAFF.

This clonotype was counted between two and nine times. The chain employs TRBV7-6 and TRBJ2-5; no reliable D call. The germline gives CDR1 SGHVS, CDR2 FNYEAQ. CDR3 length equals 14 residues. V was clipped by 0 bases and J by 4 bases, with 9 bases between them. CDR3 DNA: TGTGCCAGCAGCTTAGCGGGGATACGAGAGACCCAGTACTTC. It specifies CASSLAGIRETQYF. Full variable domain (remainder filled in from reference TRBV7-6 and TRBJ2-5): GAGVSQSPRYKVTKRGQDVALRCDPISGHVSLYWYRQALGQGPEFLTYFNYEAQQDKSGLPNDRFSAERPEGSISTLTIQRTEQRDSAMYRCASSLAGIRETQYFGPGTRLLVL.

A few counts support this clonotype. The rearrangement uses TRBV9 and TRBJ1-3, with D possibly TRBD1 on 6 matching bases. Trimming left V 4 bases short and J 0 bases short, with 14 bases between. The CDR3 has 16 residues. Germline CDR1 is SGDLS and CDR2 is YYNGEE. Here the CDR3 DNA reads TGTGCCAGCAGCCCCCTACAGGGAACCTCTGGAAACACCATATATTTT. It yields the protein CASSPLQGTSGNTIYF.

This clonotype has at least ten counts. V gene TRBV7-2 combines with J gene TRBJ2-3; D unresolved. CDR1 SGHTA and CDR2 FQGNSA come from the germline V gene. The CDR3 contains 16 residues. Trimming took off 2 bases at V and 0 bases at J, with 12 bases between the two ends. This chain's CDR3 is CASSLNHGASTDTQYF. The CDR3 nucleotides are TGTGCCAGCAGCTTAAACCACGGAGCTAGCACAGATACGCAGTATTTT.

The rearrangement uses TRBV7-9 and TRBJ2-1, with a weak D call TRBD2 (5 bases). Germline V lookup: CDR1 SEHNR, CDR2 FQNEAQ (reference sequence). Trimming left V 5 bases short and J 10 bases short, with 9 bases between. The CDR3 has 11 residues. The CDR3 DNA reads TGTGCCAGCAGCACCACTAGAGAGCAGTTCTTC. This sequence encodes CASSTTREQFF.

Ten or more counts support this clonotype. V and J are TRBV15 and TRBJ1-4; D remains ambiguous. The CDR3 loop spans 16 amino acids. Germline CDR1 LNHNV, CDR2 YYDKDF (reference sequence). V lost 2 bases and J lost 7, with 17 bases in between. CDR3 DNA sequence: TGTGCCACCAGCAGATCTCCGGGTGGGGAAGTTGAAAAACTGTTTTTT. This sequence encodes CATSRSPGGEVEKLFF.

This chain connects TRBV11-2 to TRBJ2-3, with D unclear. V was pared by 6 bases and J by 0 bases, with 13 bases between. This CDR3 is 15 amino acids long. Germline CDR1 reads SGHAT; CDR2 reads FQNNGV. In nucleotides, the CDR3 is TGTGCCAGCAGAGATGGTTTCGTGAGCACAGATACGCAGTATTTT. Its translation: CASRDGFVSTDTQYF.

This clonotype came up many times. This chain links TRBV6-2 or TRBV6-3 with TRBJ2-5; D unresolved. Trimming cost V 5 bases and J 2 bases, with 15 bases left between them. Germline V lookup: CDR1 MNHEY, CDR2 SVGEGT. This CDR3 contains 15 residues. As DNA, the CDR3 is TGTGCCAGCAGTGCTTCGTGGCCTGCACAAGAGACCCAGTACTTC. It specifies CASSASWPAQETQYF.